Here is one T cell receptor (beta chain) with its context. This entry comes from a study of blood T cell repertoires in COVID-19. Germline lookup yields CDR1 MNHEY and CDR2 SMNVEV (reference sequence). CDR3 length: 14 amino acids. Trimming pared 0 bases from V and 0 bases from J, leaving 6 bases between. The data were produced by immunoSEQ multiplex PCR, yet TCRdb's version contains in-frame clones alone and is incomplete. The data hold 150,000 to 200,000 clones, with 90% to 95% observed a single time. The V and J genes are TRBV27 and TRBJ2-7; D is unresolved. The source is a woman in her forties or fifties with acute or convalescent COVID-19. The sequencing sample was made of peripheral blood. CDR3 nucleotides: TGTGCCAGCAGTTTATCGTTGAGCTCCTACGAGCAGTACTTC. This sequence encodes CASSLSLSSYEQYF.